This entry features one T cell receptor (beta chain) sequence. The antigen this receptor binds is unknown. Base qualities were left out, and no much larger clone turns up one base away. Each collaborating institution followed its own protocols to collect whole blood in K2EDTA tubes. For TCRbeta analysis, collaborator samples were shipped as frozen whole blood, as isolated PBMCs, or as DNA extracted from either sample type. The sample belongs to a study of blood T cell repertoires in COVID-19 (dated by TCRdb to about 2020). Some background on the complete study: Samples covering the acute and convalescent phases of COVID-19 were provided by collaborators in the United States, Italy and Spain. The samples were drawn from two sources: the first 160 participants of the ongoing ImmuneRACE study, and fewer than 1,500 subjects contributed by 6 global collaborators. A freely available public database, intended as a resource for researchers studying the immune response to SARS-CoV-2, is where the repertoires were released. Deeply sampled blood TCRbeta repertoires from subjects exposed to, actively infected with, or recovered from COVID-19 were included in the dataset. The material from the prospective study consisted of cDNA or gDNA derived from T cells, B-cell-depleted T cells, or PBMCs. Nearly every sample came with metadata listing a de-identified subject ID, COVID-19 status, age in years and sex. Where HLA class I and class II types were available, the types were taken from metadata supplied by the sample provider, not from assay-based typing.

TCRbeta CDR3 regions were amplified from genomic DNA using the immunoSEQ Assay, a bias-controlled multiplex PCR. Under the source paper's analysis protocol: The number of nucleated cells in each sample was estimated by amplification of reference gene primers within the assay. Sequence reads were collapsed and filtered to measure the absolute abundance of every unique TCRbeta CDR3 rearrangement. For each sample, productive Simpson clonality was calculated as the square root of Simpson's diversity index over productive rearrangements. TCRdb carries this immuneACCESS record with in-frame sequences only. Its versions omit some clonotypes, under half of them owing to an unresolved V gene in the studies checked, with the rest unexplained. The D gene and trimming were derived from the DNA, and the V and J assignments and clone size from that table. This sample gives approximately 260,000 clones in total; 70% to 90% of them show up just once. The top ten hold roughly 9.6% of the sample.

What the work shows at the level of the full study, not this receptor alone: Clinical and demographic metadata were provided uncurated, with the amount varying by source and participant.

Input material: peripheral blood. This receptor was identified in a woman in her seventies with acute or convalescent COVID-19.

The sequence in DNA is TGCGCCAGCAGCTTGACAGGGGGGCAAAATTCACCCCTCCACTTT. Its coded protein is CASSLTGGQNSPLHF. Recombination connected TRBV5-1 to TRBJ1-6; the central 8 bases match TRBD1. Including cysteine and phenylalanine, the CDR3 has 15 amino acids. The DNA shown is the 45-base CDR3, in frame from base 1. Germline trimming amounts to 1 base on V and 7 bases on J, with 4 as the count of junction bases outside the gene matches. CDR1 is given as SGHRS and CDR2 as YFSETQ, both from the germline V gene.